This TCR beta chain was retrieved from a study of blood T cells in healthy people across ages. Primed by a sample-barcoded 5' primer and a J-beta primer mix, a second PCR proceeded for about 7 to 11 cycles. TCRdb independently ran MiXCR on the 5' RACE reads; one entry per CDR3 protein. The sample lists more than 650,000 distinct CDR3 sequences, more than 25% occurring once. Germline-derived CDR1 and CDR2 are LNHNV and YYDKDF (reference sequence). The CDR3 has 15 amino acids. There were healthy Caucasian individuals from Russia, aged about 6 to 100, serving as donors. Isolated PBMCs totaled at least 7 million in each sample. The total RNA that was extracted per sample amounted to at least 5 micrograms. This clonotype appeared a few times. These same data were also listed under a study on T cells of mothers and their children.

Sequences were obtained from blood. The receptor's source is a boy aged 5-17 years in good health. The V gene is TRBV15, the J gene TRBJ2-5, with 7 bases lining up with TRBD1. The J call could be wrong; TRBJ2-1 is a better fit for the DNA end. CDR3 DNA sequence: TGTGCCACCAGCCCGCAAGGGGGCAACTACAATGAGCAGTTCTTC. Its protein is CATSPQGGNYNEQFF.